This T cell receptor (beta chain) was recovered during a study of T cells after yellow fever vaccination. This clonotype was counted many times. The CDR3 totals 14 residues. Trimming stripped 5 bases from V and 11 bases from J, with 21 bases between. Germline CDR1 reads SGHTA; CDR2 reads FQGNSA. TCRdb re-called the 5' RACE reads through MiXCR, storing one row per CDR3 protein. Of some 200,000 distinct CDR3 sequences in the sample, around 3.1% were seen once. The sequenced sample was CD4+ T cells sorted from PBMCs, obtained 10 days after the yellow fever booster vaccination. The chain employs TRBV7-2 and TRBJ1-1; D gene uncertain. The TCR was taken from a man aged 18 to 30 who received the YFV17D yellow fever vaccine. The CDR3 region is CASSALPEGLRAFF. CDR3 nucleotides: TGTGCCAGCAGCGCCTTACCCGAAGGGTTAAGGGCTTTCTTT.